These 23 T cell receptor beta chains were sequenced from one sample in a study of T cells in Graves' hyperthyroidism and ophthalmopathy. Researchers amplified the TCR beta CDR3 regions from RNA transcripts. Initially, a first-round RT-PCR of the TCR CDR3 employed the HTBI primer set. TCRdb re-derived calls from the multiplex PCR reads in MiXCR, one entry per CDR3 protein. There are 490,000 or so distinct CDR3 sequences in the sample; roughly 16% occur only once, and 29% lies in the top ten. The sequenced sample was blood. These receptors originate from a woman in her 30s with Graves' ophthalmopathy.

This clonotype was recorded a few times. J is TRBJ2-4 and V is TRBV7-8; the D gene is possibly TRBD1 (5 bases). The V end was cut by 5 bases, the J end by 2 bases, with 13 bases between. CDR3 length: 15 amino acids. Germline assignment: CDR1 SGHVS and CDR2 FQNEAQ. CDR3 sequence (DNA): TGTGCCAGCAGCGCCCTCCCAGGGACCAAAAACATTCAGTACTTC. Translated: CASSALPGTKNIQYF. The variable domain in full, completed from reference TRBV7-8 and TRBJ2-4, reads GAGVSQSPRYKVAKRGQDVALRCDPISGHVSLFWYQQALGQGPEFLTYFQNEAQLDKSGLPSDRFFAERPEGSVSTLKIQRTQQEDSAVYLCASSALPGTKNIQYFGAGTRLSVL.

The table lists this clonotype with a few counts. The V gene is TRBV9, the J gene TRBJ1-2; D is perhaps TRBD1 (6 bases). Per germline, CDR1 SGDLS and CDR2 YYNGEE. The CDR3 runs 15 residues. Trimming removed 0 bases from V and 6 bases from J, with 15 bases in between. CDR3 residues: CASSVGGLRGDGYTF. CDR3 sequence (DNA): TGTGCCAGCAGCGTAGGGGGATTGAGGGGGGATGGCTACACCTTC.

The CDR3 nucleotides read TGCAGCGCCGACGGGGGTACGCAGTACTTC. It translates to CSADGGTQYF. The V gene is TRBV29-1, the J gene TRBJ2-7, with D perhaps matching TRBD2 (6 bases). The germline CDR1 and CDR2 sequences are SQVTM and ANQGSEA. The CDR3 extends over 10 amino acids. V shed 7 bases and J shed 9 bases, with 13 bases lying between them.

This clonotype was counted ten times or more. The chain is built from TRBV5-1 and TRBJ2-7; 7 bases align to TRBD1. Germline CDR1 is SGHRS and CDR2 is YFSETQ. Unmatched junction bases numbered 6, after V lost 4 bases and J lost 5 bases. CDR3 length: 13 amino acids. The CDR3 sequence is CASSQGGMHEQYF. The CDR3, as DNA: TGCGCCAGCAGCCAAGGGGGCATGCACGAGCAGTACTTC.

Ten or more counts support this clonotype. This chain connects TRBV9 to TRBJ2-3, with 9 bases matching TRBD1. CDR3 length: 14 residues. Germline values: CDR1 SGDLS, CDR2 YYNGEE. With V trimmed by 4 bases and J by 4 bases, 4 bases remained unmatched. The CDR3 is CASSTGGASDTQYF. In DNA, the CDR3 is TGTGCCAGCAGCACAGGGGGCGCATCAGATACGCAGTATTTT.

This clonotype was detected a few times. Relative to the germline gene, one junction end is altered; a read error may explain this. The V and J genes are TRBV2 and TRBJ2-5; no firm D call. This CDR3 has 15 residues. Germline V gene lookup returns CDR1 SNHLY and CDR2 FYNNEI. The CDR3 sequence: CASNEPILREETQYF. CDR3 DNA sequence: TGTGCCAGCAATGAACCTATACTCCGGGAAGAGACCCAGTACTTC.

This clonotype was seen repeatedly, ten times or more. The rearrangement joins TRBV5-1 to TRBJ2-5, with D possibly being TRBD1 (6 bases). The CDR3 spans 15 residues. Germline V gene lookup returns CDR1 SGHRS and CDR2 YFSETQ. V was pared by 4 bases and J by 6 bases, with 19 bases between. The CDR3 spells CASSLRDIFRQTQYF. CDR3 nucleotides: TGCGCCAGCAGCCTACGGGACATCTTCAGGCAGACCCAGTACTTC.

This clonotype was seen many times. This chain links TRBV28 with TRBJ2-7, with D unresolved. From germline, CDR1 is MDHEN and CDR2 SYDVKM. Between the trimmed V and J ends, which lost 2 bases and 0 bases, there was a span of 5 bases. This CDR3 comprises 13 residues. CDR3 region: CASSLDPSYEQYF. DNA for the CDR3: TGTGCCAGCAGTTTAGACCCCTCCTACGAGCAGTACTTC.

This clonotype was seen ten or more times. The chain combines TRBV11-3 with TRBJ2-7; D could derive from TRBD1 or TRBD2 (5 bases each). CDR1 is SGHNT and CDR2 is YENEEA in the germline V gene. The CDR3 has 13 amino acids. With 4 bases removed from V and 7 bases from J, the gap between germline ends came to 14 bases. This CDR3 reads CASSSWGTGEQYF. DNA for the CDR3: TGTGCCAGCAGCTCCTGGGGGACCGGAGAGCAGTACTTC.

On this clonotype itself: An end of the junction differs from the germline gene, which may be a read error. As DNA, the CDR3 is TGTGCCGGCAGCTTTGAGCAGGAAGCTTTCTTT. It yields the protein CAGSFEQEAFF. V is TRBV5-1 and J is TRBJ1-1, with D uncertain. From germline, CDR1 is SGHRS and CDR2 YFSETQ. The CDR3 has 11 residues.

The sample holds many counts of this clonotype. The chain's CDR3 is CASSPVTDTQYF. CDR3 DNA sequence: TGTGCCAGCTCACCCGTCACAGATACGCAGTATTTT. The gene calls are TRBV7-2 and TRBJ2-3; D is unclear. Trimming took 8 bases from V and 2 from J, leaving 8 bases between them. The germline V gene encodes CDR1 SGHTA and CDR2 FQGNSA. The length of the CDR3 is 12 residues. Full variable domain (outside the CDR3, taken from reference TRBV7-2 and TRBJ2-3): GAGVSQSPSNKVTEKGKDVELRCDPISGHTALYWYRQSLGQGLEFLIYFQGNSAPDKSGLPSDRFSAERTGGSVSTLTIQRTQQEDSAVYLCASSPVTDTQYFGPGTRLTVL.

Only a few counts were recorded for this clonotype. For the CDR3, the DNA is TGTGCCAGTAGGTGGGGTCATGCGAACACCGGGGAGCTGTTTTTT. Translating it yields CASRWGHANTGELFF. The chain recombines TRBV19 with TRBJ2-2; D gene uncertain. The V gene lost 6 bases and the J gene lost 0 bases, with 11 bases spanning the gap. This CDR3 is built from 15 residues. Per the germline V gene, CDR1 is LNHDA and CDR2 is SQIVND (reference sequence). The entire variable domain, with the rest obtained from reference TRBV19 and TRBJ2-2, is as follows: DGGITQSPKYLFRKEGQNVTLSCEQNLNHDAMYWYRQDPGQGLRLIYYSQIVNDFQKGDIAEGYSVSREKKESFPLTVTSAQKNPTAFYLCASRWGHANTGELFFGEGSRLTVL.

This chain joins TRBV28 and TRBJ1-3; tentative D call: TRBD1 (6 bases). The CDR3 sequence is 14 residues long. Germline V gene data show CDR1 as MDHEN and CDR2 as SYDVKM. V was trimmed by 3 bases and J by 4 bases, leaving 10 bases between them. This chain's CDR3 is CASSFEGGGNTIYF. The CDR3 DNA follows: TGTGCCAGCAGTTTCGAGGGGGGCGGAAACACCATATATTTT.

This clonotype was found many times. The chain is built from TRBV5-1 and TRBJ2-3, with 9 nucleotides matching TRBD1. This CDR3 is 13 amino acids long. V trimming: 6 bases; J trimming: 6 bases; junction bases outside the gene matches: 5. Germline V gene data show CDR1 as SGHRS and CDR2 as YFSETQ. CDR3 in DNA: TGCGCCAGCAAGGGACAGGGCGCCGATACGCAGTATTTT. The encoded protein is CASKGQGADTQYF. Together with reference TRBV5-1 and TRBJ2-3, the CDR3 gives the full variable domain: KAGVTQTPRYLIKTRGQQVTLSCSPISGHRSVSWYQQTPGQGLQFLFEYFSETQRNKGNFPGRFSGRQFSNSRSEMNVSTLELGDSALYLCASKGQGADTQYFGPGTRLTVL.

The chain has TRBV14 and TRBJ2-5; 7 nucleotides match TRBD1. V shed 6 bases and J 3 bases; nucleotides not matched to a gene: 4. CDR1 is SGHDN and CDR2 is FVKESK in the germline V gene. CDR3 length equals 13 residues. CDR3 sequence (DNA): TGTGCCAGCAGGAACAGGGGTGAAGAGACCCAGTACTTC. Amino acid sequence: CASRNRGEETQYF.

This chain uses TRBV4-3 with TRBJ1-1, with D unresolved. Trimming stripped 4 bases from V and 1 base from J, with 7 bases between. Germline assignment: CDR1 LGHNA and CDR2 YSLEER. The CDR3 is 13 residues long. CDR3 loop: CASSPWENTEAFF. The CDR3 region has the DNA TGCGCCAGCAGCCCCTGGGAGAACACTGAAGCTTTCTTT.

Comment on this clonotype: The missing conserved phenylalanine or tryptophan at the end of this CDR3 makes a read error likely. The CDR3, as DNA: TGTGCCAGCAGCCCACAATACGAGCAGTACCTC. Its translation is CASSPQYEQYL. V and J are TRBV7-2 and TRBJ2-7, with D unresolved. Germline CDR1 SGHTA, CDR2 FQGNSA. CDR3 size: 11 residues. The V end lost 5 bases, the J end lost 4 bases, and 6 bases lay between the germline ends.

The gene calls are TRBV11-1 and TRBJ2-2; TRBD2 agrees at 10 bases. There are 17 residues in the CDR3. Unmatched junction bases numbered 10, after V lost 5 bases and J lost 4 bases. CDR1 is SGHAT, CDR2 FQDESV, per germline (reference sequence). The CDR3 nucleotides read TGTGCCAGCAGCCACCCAATAACTAGCGGGGCCACCGGGGAGCTGTTTTTT. Protein: CASSHPITSGATGELFF.

The chain joins TRBV3-1 to TRBJ1-4; 11 bases line up with TRBD1. With 2 bases clipped from V and 8 bases from J, the junction kept 7 bases outside the gene matches. Germline values: CDR1 LGHDT, CDR2 YNNKEL (reference sequence). This CDR3 comprises 16 residues. For the CDR3, the DNA is TGTGCCAGCAGCCAAAGGACAGGGGGCTCTTTGGAAAAACTGTTTTTT. Its protein product is CASSQRTGGSLEKLFF.

Only a few counts were recorded for this clonotype. CDR3 sequence (DNA): TGTGCCAGCAGGGCCCCCGGAAACATTCAGTACTTC. Translated: CASRAPGNIQYF. V and J are TRBV28 and TRBJ2-4; D gene unclear. V lost 6 bases, J lost 6 bases, and 9 bases lay in between. Germline CDR1 and CDR2: MDHEN and SYDVKM. This CDR3 has 12 residues. Full variable domain (remainder filled in from reference TRBV28 and TRBJ2-4): DVKVTQSSRYLVKRTGEKVFLECVQDMDHENMFWYRQDPGLGLRLIYFSYDVKMKEKGDIPEGYSVSREKKERFSLILESASTNQTSMYLCASRAPGNIQYFGAGTRLSVL.

There are many counts of this clonotype. This rearrangement joins TRBV30 to TRBJ2-3; D uncertain. Germline loops: CDR1 GTSNPN, CDR2 SVGIG (reference sequence). Trimming removed 2 bases from V and 4 bases from J, with 4 bases in between. The CDR3 is 11 residues long. The CDR3 spells CAWSNPDTQYF. The CDR3 nucleotides read TGTGCCTGGAGTAACCCAGATACGCAGTATTTT. Combining the CDR3 with reference TRBV30 and TRBJ2-3 gives the whole variable domain SQTIHQWPATLVQPVGSPLSLECTVEGTSNPNLYWYRQAAGRGLQLLFYSVGIGQISSEVPQNLSASRPQDRQFILSSKKLLLSDSGFYLCAWSNPDTQYFGPGTRLTVL.

This clonotype has a count of ten or more. The chain couples TRBV11-1 to TRBJ2-1; no firm D call. The CDR3 consists of 14 residues. V was trimmed by 1 base and J by 7 bases, leaving 11 bases between them. Germline CDR1 and CDR2: SGHAT and FQDESV (reference sequence). This chain's CDR3 is CASSLVDLGNEQFF. CDR3 bases: TGTGCCAGCAGCTTAGTGGATCTGGGGAATGAGCAGTTCTTC.

This clonotype has ten or more counts. The rearrangement uses TRBV6-1 and TRBJ1-5; 7 bases are shared with TRBD1. V shed 6 bases and J 3 bases; nucleotides not matched to a gene: 8. Germline lookup yields CDR1 MNHNS and CDR2 SASEGT. The CDR3 spans 15 residues. The CDR3 nucleotides are TGTGCCAGCAGCCTTGGACAGGTTGCCAATCAGCCCCAGCATTTT. Its translation is CASSLGQVANQPQHF.